These 11 T cell receptor beta chains came from one sample sequenced in a study of blood T cell repertoires in COVID-19 (dated by TCRdb to 2018 to 2020). Libraries came from the immunoSEQ multiplex PCR assay. As stored in TCRdb, this immuneACCESS dataset retains in-frame rearrangements with V and J assigned. A fraction of the clones does not appear; measured against another copy, unresolved V genes explain less than half of the discrepancy, and the remainder lacks a known reason. Recorded for this sample are under 150,000 clones; 85% to 90% of them occurred a single time. Around 3.3% of the sample is held by the ten biggest clonotypes. The specimen was peripheral blood. The source is a woman aged 55-75 years with active COVID-19.

CDR3 DNA sequence: TGCGCCAGCAGCCAAGTAATGAGAGATACGCAGTATTTT. The encoded protein is CASSQVMRDTQYF. V usage is TRBV4-3 and J usage is TRBJ2-3; D is uncertain. Deletions cut 1 base from V and 5 bases from J, with 7 bases between. CDR3 size: 13 residues. Germline V gene sequence: CDR1 LGHNA, CDR2 YSLEER.

This clone was detected once. This sequence joins TRBV27 and TRBJ2-7; D perhaps matches TRBD1 (5 bases). Germline CDR1 reads MNHEY; CDR2 reads SMNVEV (reference sequence). Between the trimmed V and J ends, which lost 5 bases and 5 bases, there was a span of 13 bases. CDR3 length: 13 amino acids. The DNA for the CDR3 is TGTGCCAGCAGTCTACTTGACAGCCACGAGCAGTACTTC. Translating it yields CASSLLDSHEQYF.

CDR3 amino acids: CASSLLAGDADTQYF. The CDR3 DNA is TGTGCCAGCAGCTTACTAGCGGGAGACGCAGATACGCAGTATTTT. The V call is TRBV7-7, the J call TRBJ2-3; 10 bases are shared with TRBD2. V lost 2 bases, J lost 4 bases, and 3 bases stayed unmatched. The CDR3 length is 15 residues. Germline CDR1 reads SSHAT; CDR2 reads FNYEAQ (reference sequence). Supplemented by reference TRBV7-7 and TRBJ2-3, the full variable domain reads GAGVSQSPRYKVTKRGQDVTLRCDPISSHATLYWYQQALGQGPEFLTYFNYEAQPDKSGLPSDRFSAERPEGSISTLTIQRTEQRDSAMYRCASSLLAGDADTQYFGPGTRLTVL.

The chain carries TRBV5-1 and TRBJ2-7; D not resolved. Germline lookup yields CDR1 SGHRS and CDR2 YFSETQ. With 0 bases removed from V and 0 bases from J, the gap between germline ends came to 10 bases. This CDR3 has 15 amino acids. The CDR3 spells CASSLGAGRSYEQYF. The CDR3 region has the DNA TGCGCCAGCAGCTTGGGGGCCGGCCGCTCCTACGAGCAGTACTTC.

The chain uses TRBV3-1 (or the pseudogene TRBV3-2) and TRBJ1-6; D unresolved. The CDR3 consists of 16 residues. V was shortened by 0 bases and J by 7 bases, with 13 bases between the two germline ends. Germline lookup yields CDR1 LGHDT and CDR2 YNNKEL (reference sequence). CDR3 in DNA: TGTGCCAGCAGCCAAGACCACGAACATCGAAATTCACCCCTCCACTTT. Its protein is CASSQDHEHRNSPLHF.

The chain combines TRBV6-5 with TRBJ1-5; D remains ambiguous. The CDR3 length is 14 residues. V lost 5 bases and J lost 7, with 15 bases in between. Germline values: CDR1 MNHEY, CDR2 SVGAGI. The CDR3 spells CASSPRRVGQPQHF. For the CDR3, the DNA is TGTGCCAGCAGTCCCCGACGGGTCGGACAGCCCCAGCATTTT.

The rearrangement uses TRBV10-2 and TRBJ2-1, with 13 positions matching TRBD2. This CDR3 spans 15 amino acids. Per germline, CDR1 WSHSY and CDR2 SAAADI. V was clipped by 6 bases and J by 6 bases; unmatched bases: 5. The CDR3 DNA follows: TGCGCCAGCAGACCCGGGACTAGCGGGACCAATGAGCAGTTCTTC. It yields the protein CASRPGTSGTNEQFF.

This clone was counted only a few times. The V gene is TRBV21-1, the J gene TRBJ2-7; TRBD1 is taken as the D call from the table, unchecked against the DNA. TRBV21-1 is deemed a pseudogene. This CDR3 has 16 amino acids. The chain's CDR3 is CASSSRRDSRPYEQYF. CDR3 coding DNA: TGTGCCAGCAGCTCCCGGAGGGACAGCCGACCCTACGAGCAGTACTTC.

The chain uses TRBV4-3 and TRBJ1-3, with D possibly matching TRBD1 (5 bases). V shed 0 bases and J shed 4 bases, with 13 bases lying between them. The CDR3 consists of 16 residues. In germline, CDR1 is LGHNA, CDR2 YSLEER. As DNA, the CDR3 is TGCGCCAGCAGCCAAGATGCGCAGGGATCCGGAAACACCATATATTTT. The encoded protein is CASSQDAQGSGNTIYF.

V is TRBV9 and J is TRBJ2-3; 12 bases line up with TRBD2. CDR1 and CDR2 from the germline V gene are SGDLS and YYNGEE. The V gene end was trimmed by 4 bases and the J gene end by 4 bases; junction bases not matched to a gene: 7. The CDR3 has 16 amino acids. This CDR3 is CASSLRTSGMSDTQYF. In DNA form, the CDR3 reads TGTGCCAGCAGCCTCCGGACTAGCGGGATGTCAGATACGCAGTATTTT. Filled out from reference TRBV9 and TRBJ2-3, the complete variable domain reads DSGVTQTPKHLITATGQRVTLRCSPRSGDLSVYWYQQSLDQGLQFLIQYYNGEERAKGNILERFSAQQFPDLHSELNLSSLELGDSALYFCASSLRTSGMSDTQYFGPGTRLTVL.

J is TRBJ2-7 and V is TRBV28; a possible D gene is TRBD2 (5 bases). V shed 6 bases and J shed 5 bases, with 17 bases lying between them. This CDR3 is 14 amino acids long. Germline CDR1 and CDR2: MDHEN and SYDVKM. The CDR3 is CASRGLAQLDEQYF. CDR3 nucleotide sequence: TGTGCCAGCAGAGGACTCGCTCAACTCGACGAGCAGTACTTC.